This T cell receptor beta chain is drawn from a study of blood T cells in healthy people across ages. Across the study: For every two T cells, template switching captured about one barcoded beta molecule. Study findings and constraints: Underestimates were what the diversity estimates from one million T cells were considered to be. For the donors, CMV status was unknown and possibly confounded expanded clonotype changes.

The use of a sample-barcoded 5' primer and a J-beta primer mix characterized a second PCR of roughly 7 to 11 cycles. TCRdb reprocessed the 5' RACE reads with MiXCR, giving one entry per CDR3 protein. The data contain roughly 1.6 million distinct CDR3 sequences, 30% to 40% of them seen just once; the ten biggest clones take up approximately 10%. This clonotype was observed a few times. Antigen specificity is unknown. PBMCs were isolated at a quantity of at least 7 million per sample. The V segment lost 3 bases and the J segment 4 bases; nucleotides outside the gene matches: 9. Germline values: CDR1 SGHAT, CDR2 FQNNGV. CDR3 length equals 15 residues.

The chain combines TRBV11-2 with TRBJ2-7; the match to TRBD2 covers 7 bases. The source is a woman aged 25 to 39 in good health. The sample taken for sequencing was blood. The CDR3 sequence: CASSFGGRGSYEQYF. The CDR3 DNA sequence: TGTGCCAGCAGCTTCGGCGGGAGAGGGTCATACGAGCAGTACTTC.